Listed below are T cell receptor beta chains from one sample, sequenced in a study of T-cell reconstitution after alpha-beta-depleted transplantation in children. TCRdb ran MiXCR on the PCR reads and lists one entry per CDR3 protein. The sample includes 200,000 to 300,000 distinct CDR3 sequences, 12% of them seen just once. The sequenced sample was PBMCs from the stem cell graft donor, obtained from the stem cell graft. The receptors were sampled from a human donor who donated a stem cell graft to a child with acute lymphoblastic leukemia. CDR3s include the opening cysteine and the closing phenylalanine or tryptophan. Each record gives: J gene, V gene, CDR3 protein.

J: TRBJ2-6
V: TRBV6-2/TRBV6-3
CDR3: CASSYAGVSGANVLTF

J: TRBJ1-6
V: TRBV7-2
CDR3: CASSTPGTGRNSPLHF

J: TRBJ2-5
V: TRBV7-2
CDR3: CASSSFGGHQETQYF

J: TRBJ1-5
V: TRBV12-3/TRBV12-4
CDR3: CASSPREGPQHF

J: TRBJ2-3
V: TRBV2
CDR3: CASSVEGHLADTQYF

J: TRBJ1-2
V: TRBV20-1
CDR3: CSARVSQNYGYTF

J: TRBJ2-2
V: TRBV6-1
CDR3: CASLKYVYTGELFF

J: TRBJ2-5
V: TRBV11-2
CDR3: CASSLEDSAQETQYF

J: TRBJ1-5
V: TRBV4-3
CDR3: CASSQDRTGQPQHF

J: TRBJ2-6
V: TRBV4-2
CDR3: CASSPRVIESSGANVLTF

J: TRBJ1-1
V: TRBV28
CDR3: CASSLTQGGGEAFF

J: TRBJ2-5
V: TRBV7-9
CDR3: CASSLKAEGTQYF

J: TRBJ2-3
V: TRBV29-1
CDR3: CSAYRGRADTQYF

J: TRBJ2-2
V: TRBV6-1
CDR3: CASKYPPAGNTGELFF

J: TRBJ2-1
V: TRBV11-1
CDR3: CASSYGYNEQFF

J: TRBJ1-5
V: TRBV7-9
CDR3: CASSFSDRGRDQPQHF

J: TRBJ2-1
V: TRBV5-6
CDR3: CASSLAYGARGGNEQFF

J: TRBJ1-2
V: TRBV4-3
CDR3: CASSQNDWSYTF

J: TRBJ2-2
V: TRBV28
CDR3: CASSPTGLQGELFF

J: TRBJ2-2
V: TRBV6-1
CDR3: CASSPDYRGGELFF

J: TRBJ1-5
V: TRBV7-9
CDR3: CASSLAGLVGEPQHF

J: TRBJ1-5
V: TRBV20-1
CDR3: CSARSLGQGNQPQHF